This T cell receptor (beta chain) was found in a study of cytomegalovirus exposure and HLA in healthy donors. Whole-study results and caveats: Immune exposure information comprised only CMV serostatus. Among TCR beta chains, those listed as cytomegalovirus-associated numbered roughly 150. V- and J-gene trimming of TCR beta was linked (in a later analysis) to a missense DCLRE1C variant. Most of the TCR beta V segments (in an earlier analysis) were productive either about 87% or about 30% of the time.

Note on this clone: Its antigen is still unknown.

V lost 2 bases to trimming and J lost 3 bases; unmatched junction nucleotides: 5. The length of the CDR3 is 16 residues. CDR1 and CDR2 from the germline V gene are MNHEY and SVGAGI. Primers included in the PCR were 60 Vbeta and 13 Jbeta primers. Generated by immunoSEQ multiplex PCR, the TCRdb table keeps only in-frame clones and is missing some. The table includes over 80,000 clones, approximately 79% detected once. Sequencing was carried out using PBMCs. This clonotype originated in a female donor in good health and CMV-seronegative. J is TRBJ2-7 and V is TRBV6-5; 12 nucleotides align to TRBD2. This chain's CDR3 is CASSYLKTSGSYEQYF. In DNA form, the CDR3 reads TGTGCCAGCAGTTACCTAAAGACTAGCGGGAGCTACGAGCAGTACTTC.